The 25 T cell receptor beta chains given below trace back to one sample, sequenced in a study of neurological immune-mediated disorders. TCRdb re-called the 5' RACE reads through MiXCR, storing one row per CDR3 protein. The sample gives tens of thousands of distinct CDR3 sequences, around 6% of which show up once; about 0.6% is in the top ten. Sequenced input: CD4+ T cells from blood. The receptor source for this set is a woman between 40 and 55 years old in good health.

This clonotype showed up many times. The genes are TRBV28 and TRBJ1-6; 8 bases are shared with TRBD1. This CDR3 spans 18 amino acids. Germline CDR1 MDHEN, CDR2 SYDVKM. J lost 5 bases, V lost 5 bases, and 14 bases had no gene match. The CDR3 loop is CASSQRPGQGLNNSPLHF. The CDR3 DNA reads TGTGCCAGCAGTCAACGCCCAGGACAGGGCCTAAATAATTCACCCCTCCACTTT.

This clonotype was seen many times. The chain is built from TRBV14 and TRBJ2-3; 8 bases agree with TRBD2. CDR1 SGHDN and CDR2 FVKESK come from the germline V gene. The CDR3 is 15 residues long. Trimming at V came to 2 bases and at J to 0 bases, leaving 1 base not matched to a gene. CDR3 bases: TGTGCCAGCAGCCAACCGGGAGGGAGCACAGATACGCAGTATTTT. Its translation is CASSQPGGSTDTQYF.

This clonotype was recorded many times. V is TRBV5-1 and J is TRBJ2-1, with D maybe TRBD1 (6 bases). The CDR3 extends over 16 amino acids. V lost 1 base and J 3 bases, leaving 14 bases between the germline ends. CDR1 is SGHRS, CDR2 YFSETQ, per germline. The CDR3 here is CASSLSPGQSYNEQFF. CDR3 in DNA: TGCGCCAGCAGCTTGTCACCGGGACAAAGCTACAATGAGCAGTTCTTC.

This clonotype showed up many times. The chain joins TRBV7-2 to TRBJ2-2, with 12 nucleotides matching TRBD2. Germline V gives CDR1 SGHTA, CDR2 FQGNSA. V trimming: 4 bases; J trimming: 4 bases; junction bases outside the gene matches: 10. CDR3 length: 18 residues. The CDR3, as DNA: TGTGCCAGCAGCTCAGAGGCCCTAGCGGGAGGGCTCACCGGGGAGCTGTTTTTT. Translated: CASSSEALAGGLTGELFF.

This clonotype was counted ten times or more. The rearrangement joins TRBV28 to TRBJ2-5; D might be TRBD2 (5 bases). V lost 3 bases and J lost 3, with 20 bases in between. The CDR3 consists of 17 residues. CDR1 is MDHEN, CDR2 SYDVKM, per germline. This CDR3 is CASSFLSSEGMKETQYF. The CDR3 DNA is TGTGCCAGCAGTTTTCTCTCCTCAGAGGGAATGAAAGAGACCCAGTACTTC.

This clonotype has a count of ten or more. The rearrangement uses TRBV20-1 and TRBJ2-7; D remains ambiguous. The CDR3 covers 15 residues. From germline, CDR1 is DFQATT and CDR2 SNEGSKA (reference sequence). Trimming cost V 1 base and J 0 bases, with 13 bases left between them. The CDR3 region is CSARVAELSSYEQYF. The CDR3 nucleotides are TGCAGTGCTAGAGTGGCCGAACTCAGCTCCTACGAGCAGTACTTC.

This clonotype has ten or more counts. This chain links TRBV11-3 with TRBJ2-7, with 9 positions matching TRBD2. CDR1 is SGHNT, CDR2 YENEEA, per germline. V shed 3 bases and J 3 bases; nucleotides not matched to a gene: 3. This CDR3 region has 14 residues. CDR3 nucleotides: TGTGCCAGCAGCTTTAGCGGGAGAGACTACGAGCAGTACTTC. It codes for CASSFSGRDYEQYF. Based on the CDR3 plus reference TRBV11-3 and TRBJ2-7, the full variable domain is EAGVVQSPRYKIIEKKQPVAFWCNPISGHNTLYWYLQNLGQGPELLIRYENEEAVDDSQLPKDRFSAERLKGVDSTLKIQPAELGDSAVYLCASSFSGRDYEQYFGPGTRLTVT.

The table lists this clonotype with many counts. The chain recombines TRBV28 with TRBJ2-1; TRBD1 agrees at 9 bases. This CDR3 has 17 amino acids. The trim removed 5 bases at V and 8 bases at J, leaving 16 bases unmatched. CDR1 is MDHEN, CDR2 SYDVKM, per germline. CDR3 amino acids: CASSPTGLQGAVDEQFF. The CDR3 DNA sequence: TGTGCCAGCAGTCCCACCGGGCTACAGGGGGCAGTCGATGAGCAGTTCTTC.

There are a few counts of this clonotype. V is TRBV7-3 and J is TRBJ2-1; D perhaps matches TRBD2 (7 bases). Per the germline V gene, CDR1 is SGHTA and CDR2 is FQGTGA. The CDR3 totals 15 residues. Trimming removed 4 bases at V and 5 bases at J, with 15 bases between. CDR3 loop: CASSSRGTTHNEQFF. CDR3 coding DNA: TGTGCCAGCAGCTCGAGGGGGACTACCCACAATGAGCAGTTCTTC.

This clonotype was counted many times. J is TRBJ2-2 and V is TRBV7-6; possible D gene TRBD2, 5 bases. V lost 5 bases to trimming and J lost 5 bases, with 9 bases between them. This CDR3 region has 13 residues. Germline CDR1 SGHVS, CDR2 FNYEAQ. CDR3 nucleotides: TGTGCCAGCAGCGGACTCCGAACCGGGGAGCTGTTTTTT. Translation: CASSGLRTGELFF.

This clonotype was recorded many times. The DNA for the CDR3 is TGTGCCAGCAGCTCGAGCAGAAATCAGCCCCAGCATTTT. Amino acid sequence: CASSSSRNQPQHF. V and J are TRBV5-6 and TRBJ1-5; D is unclear. Deletions cut 3 bases from V and 4 bases from J, with 8 bases between. Germline CDR1 SGHDT, CDR2 YYEEEE. CDR3 length equals 13 residues.

This clonotype has ten or more counts. The chain links TRBV7-9 to TRBJ1-4; unclear D gene. CDR1 and CDR2 from the germline V gene are SEHNR and FQNEAQ (reference sequence). The CDR3 is made up of 15 amino acids. V was clipped by 3 bases and J by 5 bases, with 13 bases between them. CDR3 sequence: CASSFWTVENEKLFF. CDR3 sequence (DNA): TGTGCCAGCAGCTTCTGGACGGTAGAGAATGAAAAACTGTTTTTT.

This clonotype was seen at least ten times. The rearrangement links TRBV7-9 to TRBJ2-1; 11 bases are a match to TRBD2. This CDR3 region has 17 residues. V was clipped by 5 bases and J by 7 bases; unmatched bases: 13. CDR1 is SEHNR and CDR2 is FQNEAQ in the germline V gene (reference sequence). The CDR3 sequence: CASSPGLAAVILNEQFF. The CDR3 nucleotides are TGTGCCAGCAGCCCGGGACTAGCGGCAGTAATTTTGAATGAGCAGTTCTTC.

Many counts were recorded for this clonotype. The chain links TRBV29-1 to TRBJ1-2; D unresolved. Germline loops: CDR1 SQVTM, CDR2 ANQGSEA. CDR3 size: 13 residues. The V and J ends lost 6 bases and 5 bases respectively, with 16 bases between them. CDR3 nucleotides: TGCAGCGTACAACATCAGAGGGAGTATGGCTACACCTTC. Amino acid sequence: CSVQHQREYGYTF.

There are many counts of this clonotype. The rearrangement joins TRBV5-6 to TRBJ2-1; D not resolved. Germline CDR1 is SGHDT and CDR2 is YYEEEE. This CDR3 region has 11 residues. The germline V and J ends were trimmed by 7 bases and 8 bases, with 10 bases remaining between them. CDR3 DNA: TGTGCCAGCTCTAGGATGGATGAGCAGTTCTTC. Amino acid sequence: CASSRMDEQFF.

Ten or more counts support this clonotype. The CDR3 DNA follows: TGTGCCACCAGTGAGCCGGGGGCCCAAGAGACCCAGTACTTC. Amino acids: CATSEPGAQETQYF. V usage is TRBV24-1 and J usage is TRBJ2-5, with D perhaps being TRBD1 or TRBD2 (6 bases each). Germline lookup yields CDR1 KGHDR and CDR2 SFDVKD. Trimming removed 4 bases at V and 1 base at J, with 9 bases between. CDR3 length equals 14 residues.

This clonotype was observed at least ten times. The V gene is TRBV3-1, the J gene TRBJ2-1; D not resolved. This CDR3 has 15 amino acids. Per the germline V gene, CDR1 is LGHDT and CDR2 is YNNKEL (reference sequence). V lost 4 bases to trimming and J lost 3 bases, with 13 bases between them. This CDR3 is CASSLQRLIYNEQFF. Here the CDR3 DNA reads TGTGCCAGCAGCCTTCAGAGACTCATCTACAATGAGCAGTTCTTC.

With respect to this clonotype: It is unclear where the CDR3 begins or ends on the DNA, so no DNA is shown, and the CDR3 is as TCRdb lists it. This chain connects TRBV7-9 to TRBJ2-7; TRBD2, the table's D call, was not compared with the DNA. Germline V gives CDR1 SEHNR, CDR2 FQNEAQ (reference sequence). The CDR3 numbers 20 amino acids, ends counted. The CDR3 is CASSFYICSARSSTIYEQYF.

This clonotype was picked up many times. The rearrangement uses TRBV6-5 and TRBJ2-3; 8 bases match TRBD1. The V and J ends lost 2 bases and 2 bases, in that order; junction bases with no gene match: 27. This CDR3 has 23 residues. Germline CDR1 MNHEY, CDR2 SVGAGI. The CDR3 region is CASSYPSNWDRSISGIVTDTQYF. The CDR3 DNA reads as TGTGCCAGCAGTTACCCTTCAAATTGGGACAGGTCGATCTCTGGTATCGTCACAGATACGCAGTATTTT.

There are many counts of this clonotype. The genes are TRBV5-1 and TRBJ2-7; possibly TRBD2 for D (5 bases). The V end was cut by 4 bases, the J end by 2 bases, with 10 bases between. Germline V gives CDR1 SGHRS, CDR2 YFSETQ. This CDR3 region has 13 residues. The CDR3 DNA reads as TGCGCCAGCAGCACCCCGGAGGCCTACGAGCAGTACTTC. Translating gives CASSTPEAYEQYF.

This clonotype occurred many times. V and J are TRBV5-1 and TRBJ2-3; perhaps TRBD1 as D (6 bases). The length of the CDR3 is 14 residues. CDR1 is SGHRS, CDR2 YFSETQ, per germline. The V end lost 6 bases, the J end lost 8 bases, and 19 bases lay between the germline ends. The CDR3 is CASKEQGPSGTQYF. For the CDR3, the DNA is TGCGCCAGCAAAGAACAGGGACCAAGTGGTACGCAGTATTTT.

The rearrangement uses TRBV30 and TRBJ1-5; D not resolved. Looked up from germline, CDR1 is GTSNPN and CDR2 is SVGIG (reference sequence). V was cut by 1 base and J by 5 bases, with 6 bases left in between. The CDR3 has 12 amino acids. CDR3 DNA: TGTGCCTGGAGTGGGGGTGATCAGCCCCAGCATTTT. It specifies CAWSGGDQPQHF.

This chain uses TRBV28 with TRBJ2-1; TRBD2 agrees at 11 bases. Losses at the gene ends were 4 bases for V and 7 bases for J; bases not matched to a gene: 3. This CDR3 comprises 14 residues. CDR1 is MDHEN, CDR2 SYDVKM, per germline. CDR3 DNA: TGTGCCAGCAGTTCTCTAGCGGGAGGAAATGAGCAGTTCTTC. Its protein is CASSSLAGGNEQFF.

This clonotype was seen at least ten times. J is TRBJ2-2 and V is TRBV7-9; TRBD1 is a possible D gene (6 bases). Germline V lookup: CDR1 SEHNR, CDR2 FQNEAQ (reference sequence). The CDR3 contains 15 residues. The V end lost 6 bases, the J end lost 3 bases, and 14 bases lay between the germline ends. The CDR3 region is CASRLQGRDTGELFF. CDR3 bases: TGTGCCAGCAGACTTCAGGGGCGTGACACCGGGGAGCTGTTTTTT.

Many counts were recorded for this clonotype. The chain couples TRBV12-3 or TRBV12-4 to TRBJ1-4; D is unresolved. CDR3 length: 12 amino acids. V lost 4 bases to trimming and J lost 6 bases, with 6 bases between them. CDR3 protein: CASSSPYEKLFF. CDR3 bases: TGTGCCAGCAGTTCTCCATATGAAAAACTGTTTTTT.